A selection of T cell receptor beta chains follows, all from one sample in a study of patients and donors after allogeneic stem cell transplantation. TCRdb ran MiXCR on the RT-PCR reads and lists one entry per CDR3 protein. The sample includes 150,000 to 250,000 distinct CDR3 sequences, around two fifths of them seen just once. Sequencing was carried out using blood, either unsorted or a sorted T cell fraction (not recorded which). The receptors here all came from a human donor who was either an allogeneic HSCT recipient or a stem cell or donor lymphocyte infusion donor (not recorded which). It is not recorded whose cells these are; they may come from a transplant donor. The CDR3 runs from the conserved cysteine through the conserved F or W.

CDR3aa: CASSYEYGNYGYTF
v_gene: TRBV6-6

CDR3aa: CASSLPGTVAKLFF
v_gene: TRBV28

CDR3aa: CASSLDPPEGLSNTEAFF
v_gene: TRBV7-6

CDR3aa: CASIVRACFYQPQHF
v_gene: TRBV7-4

CDR3aa: CASSGGWNEQFF
v_gene: TRBV12-3/TRBV12-4

CDR3aa: CASSLTTGTGNTEAFF
v_gene: TRBV7-3

CDR3aa: CASSFPGGYQETQYF
v_gene: TRBV6-2/TRBV6-3

CDR3aa: CASSQGGLAGGSPTSYNEQFF
v_gene: TRBV4-3

CDR3aa: CASSLPDRDRGRLNTEAFF
v_gene: TRBV5-1

CDR3aa: CASSQDLSRQTQGNVNTEAFF
v_gene: TRBV4-3

CDR3aa: CASSPIRTSGRFNEQFF
v_gene: TRBV6-5

CDR3aa: CASRRTGGNWDEQFF
v_gene: TRBV27

CDR3aa: CASSQDLRYEQYF
v_gene: TRBV4-2

CDR3aa: CASSLTGRREETQYF
v_gene: TRBV27

CDR3aa: CASSVGWTGDVTGELFF
v_gene: TRBV9

CDR3aa: CASSPGTPEPAMDEQFF
v_gene: TRBV11-3

CDR3aa: CSALLGGANYGYTF
v_gene: TRBV29-1

CDR3aa: CASSEVGVMNTEAFF
v_gene: TRBV6-1

CDR3aa: CASRPGQGTTDTQYF
v_gene: TRBV12-3/TRBV12-4

CDR3aa: CSVPREGPDTQYF
v_gene: TRBV29-1

CDR3aa: CASSSLTSGLAYEQYF
v_gene: TRBV5-4

CDR3aa: CASSFRWDRGLRDGYTF
v_gene: TRBV27

CDR3aa: CAIRGVDTEAFF
v_gene: TRBV10-3

CDR3aa: CATSPGGQLYEQYF
v_gene: TRBV28

CDR3aa: CASSLLAGGINEQFF
v_gene: TRBV28

CDR3aa: CASSSGLQGAFF
v_gene: TRBV12-3/TRBV12-4

CDR3aa: CASSLYNSPLHF
v_gene: TRBV5-1

CDR3aa: CATTPRTVGETQYF
v_gene: TRBV12-3/TRBV12-4

CDR3aa: CASSPSDGRGDYPSNEQFF
v_gene: TRBV12-3/TRBV12-4

CDR3aa: CASSHEGNTEAFF
v_gene: TRBV3-1

CDR3aa: CASTLGGPAGELFF
v_gene: TRBV27

CDR3aa: CSVEAARRTTF
v_gene: TRBV29-1

CDR3aa: CASTMLRGGRQPQHF
v_gene: TRBV28

CDR3aa: CASSLISGSYNEQFF
v_gene: TRBV7-3

CDR3aa: CASSRDFGDGYTF
v_gene: TRBV5-1

CDR3aa: CASSLGGQGLNEKLFF
v_gene: TRBV5-1

CDR3aa: CASSLSGQGVSEQYF
v_gene: TRBV12-3/TRBV12-4